This TCR beta chain was recovered during a study of T cells in Graves' hyperthyroidism and ophthalmopathy. The CDR3 consists of 16 residues. Germline CDR1 and CDR2: SNHLY and FYNNEI. V lost 3 bases, J lost 0 bases, and 12 bases lay in between. RNA transcripts gave rise to amplified TCR beta CDR3 regions. The study used the HTBI primer set for a first-round RT-PCR of the TCR CDR3. TCRdb passed the multiplex PCR reads through MiXCR, listing each CDR3 protein once. The sample contains approximately 400,000 distinct CDR3 sequences, about 14% of which appear only once. As concerns this clonotype: Its target is not known.

Whole-study results and caveats: Stable hyperthyroidism was told apart from ophthalmopathy by a model built on 13 V-J features.

V is TRBV2 and J is TRBJ1-5; TRBD1 is a possible D gene (6 bases). Sequenced sample: blood. The source is a woman in her 30s with Graves' ophthalmopathy. This CDR3 reads CASSEGTLYSNQPQHF. The CDR3 DNA is TGTGCCAGCAGTGAGGGGACACTATATAGCAATCAGCCCCAGCATTTT.